The clone carrying this T cell receptor beta chain came up many times. Trimming left V 3 bases short and J 3 bases short, with 14 bases between. This CDR3 has 14 residues. CDR1 and CDR2 from the germline V gene are DFQATT and SNEGSKA (reference sequence). TCR beta CDR3 region amplification was performed from RNA transcripts. The HTBI primer set drove a first-round RT-PCR of the TCR CDR3. Each CDR3 protein is one row after TCRdb ran MiXCR on the multiplex PCR reads. The sample includes some 350,000 distinct CDR3 sequences, 15% to 18% of them seen just once. The sample originates from a study of T cells in Graves' hyperthyroidism and ophthalmopathy.

The clonotype originates from a young woman with Graves' hyperthyroidism that later progressed to Graves' ophthalmopathy. The chain uses TRBV20-1 and TRBJ1-1, with D tentatively TRBD1 (5 bases). Sequenced sample: blood. The CDR3 is CSASLWGLDTEAFF. DNA of the CDR3: TGCAGTGCTAGCCTGTGGGGGTTGGACACTGAAGCTTTCTTT.